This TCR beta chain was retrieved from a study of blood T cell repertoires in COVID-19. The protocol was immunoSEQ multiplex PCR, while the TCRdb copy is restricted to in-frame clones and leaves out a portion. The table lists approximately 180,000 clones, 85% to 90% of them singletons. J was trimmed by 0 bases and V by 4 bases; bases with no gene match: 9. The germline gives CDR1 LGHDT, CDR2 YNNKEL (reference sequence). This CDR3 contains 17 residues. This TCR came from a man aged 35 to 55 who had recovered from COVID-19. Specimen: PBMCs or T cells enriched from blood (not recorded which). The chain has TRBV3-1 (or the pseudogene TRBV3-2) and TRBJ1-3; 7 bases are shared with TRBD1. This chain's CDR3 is CASSPRTGGISGNTIYF. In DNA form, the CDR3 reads TGTGCCAGCAGCCCAAGGACAGGTGGAATCTCTGGAAACACCATATATTTT.